Following are 30 T cell receptor beta chains from one sample sequenced in a study of cytomegalovirus exposure and HLA in healthy donors. 13 Jbeta primers and 60 Vbeta primers were used for the PCR. Only in-frame clones appear in the TCRdb table, and some are missing; sequencing was by immunoSEQ multiplex PCR. The sample gives roughly 200,000 clones, around 77% of which show up once; 2.4% is in the top ten. The sequencing sample was made of PBMCs. All receptors come from a man in his 60s in good health and CMV-seronegative.

Concerning this clone: In this CDR3 the conserved last residue, phenylalanine or tryptophan, is missing, so a read error is likely. The chain combines TRBV12-5 with TRBJ1-1, with D possibly TRBD1 on 5 matching bases. Germline assignment: CDR1 LGHNT and CDR2 FRNRAP. Trimming removed 5 bases from V and 1 base from J, with 17 bases in between. This CDR3 is built from 16 residues. CDR3 residues: CASGDTVGAGNTEAFL. As DNA, the CDR3 is TGTGCTAGTGGTGACACCGTTGGGGCAGGGAACACTGAAGCTTTCCTT.

The rearrangement joins TRBV9 to TRBJ1-5; a weak D match, TRBD1 (6 bases). V lost 0 bases and J lost 4, with 8 bases in between. CDR3 length equals 14 residues. Germline V lookup: CDR1 SGDLS, CDR2 YYNGEE. Here the CDR3 DNA reads TGTGCCAGCAGCGTAGGTCAGGGGAATCAGCCCCAGCATTTT. It codes for CASSVGQGNQPQHF.

This clone was seen a single time. The chain is built from TRBV7-9 and TRBJ2-2; D remains ambiguous. The CDR3 loop spans 12 amino acids. In germline, CDR1 is SEHNR, CDR2 FQNEAQ (reference sequence). Trimming cost V 5 bases and J 7 bases, with 8 bases left between them. Written as DNA, the CDR3 is TGTGCCAGCAGCCTGTTTTTCGGGGAGCTGTTTTTT. Translating it yields CASSLFFGELFF.

The gene calls are TRBV6-1 and TRBJ1-2, with D perhaps matching TRBD1 (5 bases). Germline CDR1 is MNHNS and CDR2 is SASEGT. There are 15 residues in the CDR3. Trimming took off 1 base at V and 7 bases at J, with 16 bases between the two ends. The CDR3: CASSEGGARARGYTF. The CDR3 region has the DNA TGTGCCAGCAGTGAAGGTGGGGCCAGGGCCCGTGGCTACACCTTC.

This clone appeared a single time. The gene calls are TRBV4-3 and TRBJ2-7; 12 bases agree with TRBD2. This CDR3 spans 17 amino acids. J was trimmed by 6 bases and V by 0 bases; bases with no gene match: 9. Germline V gene lookup returns CDR1 LGHNA and CDR2 YSLEER. The CDR3 loop is CASSQDGLAGGPSEQYF. The CDR3 bases are TGCGCCAGCAGCCAAGATGGGCTAGCGGGAGGGCCGTCCGAGCAGTACTTC.

The J gene is TRBJ1-2, the V gene TRBV2, with 7 bases fitting TRBD1. The V and J ends lost 5 bases and 4 bases, in that order; junction bases with no gene match: 7. From germline, CDR1 is SNHLY and CDR2 FYNNEI. The CDR3 runs to 14 residues. CDR3 protein: CASSLRDSRYGYTF. CDR3 nucleotide sequence: TGTGCCAGCAGTCTCCGGGACAGCCGCTATGGCTACACCTTC.

The rearrangement joins TRBV7-8 to TRBJ2-6; D possibly corresponds to TRBD1 (5 bases). CDR1 is SGHVS, CDR2 FQNEAQ, per germline. The CDR3 is 18 amino acids. V dropped 3 bases and J dropped 0 bases, with 15 bases sitting between them. The CDR3 DNA reads TGTGCCAGCAGCTTCATCGGCAGGGCCACCTCTGGGGCCAACGTCCTGACTTTC. Protein: CASSFIGRATSGANVLTF.

The CDR3 loop is CASSLGDRAPYEQYF. As DNA, the CDR3 is TGCGCCAGCAGCTTGGGGGACAGGGCCCCCTACGAGCAGTACTTC. V usage is TRBV5-1 and J usage is TRBJ2-7; 9 bases are a match to TRBD1. With 0 bases clipped from V and 2 bases from J, the junction kept 3 bases outside the gene matches. The CDR3 totals 15 residues. Per germline, CDR1 SGHRS and CDR2 YFSETQ. Complete variable domain (other parts from reference TRBV5-1 and TRBJ2-7): KAGVTQTPRYLIKTRGQQVTLSCSPISGHRSVSWYQQTPGQGLQFLFEYFSETQRNKGNFPGRFSGRQFSNSRSEMNVSTLELGDSALYLCASSLGDRAPYEQYFGPGTRLTVT.

This clone was seen just once. V gene TRBV6-1 combines with J gene TRBJ2-1, with 7 bases fitting TRBD2. The CDR3 consists of 14 residues. V lost 8 bases, J lost 8 bases, and 12 bases stayed unmatched. Germline CDR1 and CDR2: MNHNS and SASEGT. CDR3 nucleotides: TGTGCCAGCGGGGAGAGCGGGGATTGGGATGAGCAGTTCTTC. Amino acids: CASGESGDWDEQFF.

V usage is TRBV2 and J usage is TRBJ2-1; D not resolved. The V and J ends lost 4 bases and 4 bases respectively, with 8 bases between them. The germline V gene encodes CDR1 SNHLY and CDR2 FYNNEI. There are 13 residues in the CDR3. CDR3 nucleotides: TGTGCCAGCAGTGGAACAGAGTACAATGAGCAGTTCTTC. It codes for CASSGTEYNEQFF.

The V call is TRBV5-1, the J call TRBJ1-1; D remains ambiguous. Per the germline V gene, CDR1 is SGHRS and CDR2 is YFSETQ. The CDR3 is made up of 15 amino acids. Trimming left V 0 bases short and J 0 bases short, with 9 bases between. CDR3 protein: CASSLALTMNTEAFF. As DNA, the CDR3 is TGCGCCAGCAGCTTGGCCCTGACAATGAACACTGAAGCTTTCTTT.

This clone appeared a few times. The chain recombines TRBV18 with TRBJ1-6; 9 bases align to TRBD1. CDR1 and CDR2 from the germline V gene are KGHSH and LQKENI. V was pared by 4 bases and J by 10 bases, with 8 bases of the junction left unmatched. The CDR3 totals 15 residues. CDR3 protein: CASSLRTGEGSPLHF. In nucleotides, the CDR3 is TGTGCCAGCTCACTCCGGACAGGGGAAGGATCACCCCTCCACTTT.

This clone has just a few counts. The chain carries TRBV30 and TRBJ1-1; no reliable D call. CDR3 length equals 12 residues. CDR1 is GTSNPN and CDR2 is SVGIG in the germline V gene (reference sequence). V was pared by 3 bases and J by 7 bases, with 12 bases between. The CDR3 loop reads CAWSGRLSEAFF. CDR3 bases: TGTGCCTGGAGCGGCAGGCTGAGTGAAGCTTTCTTT. The full variable domain, rest sourced from reference TRBV30 and TRBJ1-1, is SQTIHQWPATLVQPVGSPLSLECTVEGTSNPNLYWYRQAAGRGLQLLFYSVGIGQISSEVPQNLSASRPQDRQFILSSKKLLLSDSGFYLCAWSGRLSEAFFGQGTRLTVV.

This chain uses TRBV7-3 with TRBJ1-1; maybe TRBD1 (6 bases). The CDR3 contains 13 residues. Trimming stripped 4 bases from V and 6 bases from J, with 12 bases between. From germline, CDR1 is SGHTA and CDR2 FQGTGA. The chain's CDR3 is CASSSTGSAEAFF. In DNA, the CDR3 is TGTGCCAGCAGCTCTACAGGGAGCGCTGAAGCTTTCTTT.

V is TRBV5-4 and J is TRBJ2-5; 9 nucleotides align to TRBD1. The CDR3 has 15 amino acids. From germline, CDR1 is SGHNT and CDR2 YYREEE (reference sequence). After removal of 1 base from V and 2 bases from J, the junction contained 3 bases not matched to a gene. CDR3 in DNA: TGTGCCAGCAGCTTGACGGGGACAGGGCAAGAGACCCAGTACTTC. Its protein is CASSLTGTGQETQYF.

This chain uses TRBV18 with TRBJ1-3; TRBD1 agrees at 8 bases. CDR3 length: 15 residues. Per the germline V gene, CDR1 is KGHSH and CDR2 is LQKENI. J lost 4 bases, V lost 3 bases, and 5 bases had no gene match. CDR3 residues: CASSPAGGNGNTIYF. The CDR3 DNA is TGTGCCAGCTCACCCGCAGGGGGCAACGGAAACACCATATATTTT.

This clone was seen a handful of times. V is TRBV4-2 and J is TRBJ2-5; TRBD2 matches at 13 bases. From germline, CDR1 is LGHNA and CDR2 YNFKEQ. V was pared by 0 bases and J by 2 bases, with 12 bases of the junction left unmatched. The CDR3 totals 20 residues. Here the CDR3 DNA reads TGTGCCAGCAGCCAAGATGGTATGAGACTAGCGGGAGGCTGGCAAGAGACCCAGTACTTC. It encodes CASSQDGMRLAGGWQETQYF.

The rearrangement links TRBV6-1 to TRBJ2-7, with 11 bases lining up with TRBD1. This CDR3 is 17 amino acids long. The germline V gene encodes CDR1 MNHNS and CDR2 SASEGT. After removal of 2 bases from V and 5 bases from J, the junction contained 11 bases not matched to a gene. CDR3 bases: TGTGCCAGCAGTGAACGGAGGACAGGGGGCACGGTAAACGAGCAGTACTTC. It encodes CASSERRTGGTVNEQYF.

The chain has TRBV27 and TRBJ1-1, with D possibly matching TRBD1 (5 bases). This CDR3 is 13 amino acids long. The V and J ends lost 6 bases and 1 base respectively, with 9 bases between them. Germline CDR1 is MNHEY and CDR2 is SMNVEV (reference sequence). CDR3 residues: CASRTTGNTEAFF. The CDR3 coding sequence is TGTGCCAGCAGAACCACAGGGAACACTGAAGCTTTCTTT.

The chain employs TRBV5-1 and TRBJ2-7, with a possible D match to TRBD1 (5 bases). V dropped 0 bases and J dropped 5 bases, with 15 bases sitting between them. Looked up from germline, CDR1 is SGHRS and CDR2 is YFSETQ. The CDR3 covers 15 residues. CDR3 protein: CASSLGQQPNDEQYF. Written as DNA, the CDR3 is TGCGCCAGCAGCTTGGGACAGCAACCTAATGACGAGCAGTACTTC.

The chain recombines TRBV27 with TRBJ2-7; 11 bases match TRBD2. The length of the CDR3 is 14 residues. With 6 bases clipped from V and 4 bases from J, the junction kept 5 bases outside the gene matches. CDR1 and CDR2 (germline): MNHEY, SMNVEV (reference sequence). The CDR3 DNA reads as TGTGCCAGCAGCCCCACTAGCGGGGGTTACGAGCAGTACTTC. Protein sequence: CASSPTSGGYEQYF.

This clone was found a few times. The chain has TRBV5-1 and TRBJ1-1, with TRBD1 matching 8 bases. From germline, CDR1 is SGHRS and CDR2 YFSETQ. Unmatched junction bases numbered 7, after V lost 5 bases and J lost 4 bases. This CDR3 comprises 14 residues. This chain's CDR3 is CASREQGVGTEAFF. The CDR3 coding sequence is TGCGCCAGCAGAGAACAGGGGGTAGGCACTGAAGCTTTCTTT.

The J gene is TRBJ2-5, the V gene TRBV7-9; 8 bases are shared with TRBD2. The CDR3 is 16 amino acids. V gave up 5 bases and J gave up 1 base; unmatched junction bases: 9. Looked up from germline, CDR1 is SEHNR and CDR2 is FQNEAQ (reference sequence). The CDR3 nucleotides are TGTGCCAGCAGCCGTTTTAGCGGGACGCGCCAAGAGACCCAGTACTTC. This translates into CASSRFSGTRQETQYF. The complete variable domain, with remaining parts taken from reference TRBV7-9 and TRBJ2-5, reads DTGVSQNPRHKITKRGQNVTFRCDPISEHNRLYWYRQTLGQGPEFLTYFQNEAQLEKSRLLSDRFSAERPKGSFSTLEIQRTEQGDSAMYLCASSRFSGTRQETQYFGPGTRLLVL.

The J gene is TRBJ1-2, the V gene TRBV4-3; maybe TRBD1 (5 bases). The V gene lost 3 bases and the J gene lost 0 bases, with 11 bases spanning the gap. Germline V gives CDR1 LGHNA, CDR2 YSLEER. This CDR3 spans 15 amino acids. The CDR3 protein is CASSQGGFANYGYTF. DNA for the CDR3: TGCGCCAGCAGCCAGGGGGGTTTCGCTAACTATGGCTACACCTTC.

This rearrangement joins TRBV6-4 to TRBJ1-2, with 9 bases matching TRBD1. This CDR3 has 13 residues. Germline lookup yields CDR1 MRHNA and CDR2 SNTAGT. The trim removed 6 bases at V and 7 bases at J, leaving 6 bases unmatched. CDR3 sequence (DNA): TGTGCCAGCAGAGGACAGGGGAAGGCTGGCTACACCTTC. This gives the protein CASRGQGKAGYTF.

CDR3 in amino acids: CSVDGGQETQYF. The CDR3 DNA reads TGCAGCGTTGATGGGGGGCAAGAGACCCAGTACTTC. The chain employs TRBV29-1 and TRBJ2-5; maybe TRBD2 (6 bases). CDR1 is SQVTM and CDR2 is ANQGSEA in the germline V gene. V lost 3 bases and J 2 bases, leaving 7 bases between the germline ends. CDR3 length: 12 amino acids.

This chain connects TRBV5-1 to TRBJ1-5; D may be TRBD1 (5 bases). CDR1 and CDR2 from the germline V gene are SGHRS and YFSETQ. The length of the CDR3 is 14 residues. Trimming shortened V by 1 base and J by 5 bases, and 10 bases separated the two germline ends. The CDR3 DNA follows: TGCGCCAGCAGCTTGAACGGGGGATATCAGCCCCAGCATTTT. Translating gives CASSLNGGYQPQHF.

The J gene is TRBJ1-5, the V gene TRBV6-5; D gene uncertain. The V end lost 0 bases, the J end lost 2 bases, and 8 bases lay between the germline ends. Germline V CDR1 and CDR2: MNHEY, SVGAGI. The CDR3 is made up of 15 amino acids. The CDR3 coding sequence is TGTGCCAGCAGTTACTCGGGCAGTGGCAATCAGCCCCAGCATTTT. Its protein product is CASSYSGSGNQPQHF.

This clone has a count of ten or more. The chain employs TRBV18 and TRBJ1-1; 7 bases fit TRBD1. With 3 bases clipped from V and 6 bases from J, the junction kept 1 base outside the gene matches. This CDR3 spans 12 amino acids. Germline-derived CDR1 and CDR2 are KGHSH and LQKENI. The CDR3 protein is CASSPGQSEAFF. CDR3 DNA: TGTGCCAGCTCACCGGGACAGTCTGAAGCTTTCTTT. Looking up the rest from reference TRBV18 and TRBJ1-1 gives the full variable domain: NAGVMQNPRHLVRRRGQEARLRCSPMKGHSHVYWYRQLPEEGLKFMVYLQKENIIDESGMPKERFSAEFPKEGPSILRIQQVVRGDSAAYFCASSPGQSEAFFGQGTRLTVV.

The rearrangement joins TRBV18 to TRBJ1-2; D ambiguous. The CDR3 contains 13 residues. Per the germline V gene, CDR1 is KGHSH and CDR2 is LQKENI. V was shortened by 1 base and J by 5 bases, with 8 bases between the two germline ends. In DNA, the CDR3 is TGTGCCAGCTCACCACAGGAGAGGTATGGCTACACCTTC. This codes for CASSPQERYGYTF.